This entry is about one T cell receptor (beta chain). The J segment lost 7 bases and the V segment lost 4 bases, leaving 6 bases of the junction unmatched. In germline, CDR1 is SQVTM, CDR2 ANQGSEA. The CDR3 has 13 residues. This sample is part of a study of T cell changes during pregnancy in multiple sclerosis. The method was immunoSEQ multiplex PCR; TCRdb's version includes in-frame clones alone and lacks a portion of them. The sample contains 39,000 or so clones, over 90% of which appear only once. This clonotype was obtained from a female donor in good health, enrolled as a control in a pregnancy study. The chain employs TRBV29-1 and TRBJ2-2; TRBD1 matches 7 bases. Here the sequenced sample was CD4+ T cells from peripheral blood mononuclear cells, taken after pregnancy. Here the CDR3 reads CSVVRGPGGELFF. CDR3 coding DNA: TGCAGCGTTGTGAGGGGGCCGGGCGGGGAGCTGTTTTTT.